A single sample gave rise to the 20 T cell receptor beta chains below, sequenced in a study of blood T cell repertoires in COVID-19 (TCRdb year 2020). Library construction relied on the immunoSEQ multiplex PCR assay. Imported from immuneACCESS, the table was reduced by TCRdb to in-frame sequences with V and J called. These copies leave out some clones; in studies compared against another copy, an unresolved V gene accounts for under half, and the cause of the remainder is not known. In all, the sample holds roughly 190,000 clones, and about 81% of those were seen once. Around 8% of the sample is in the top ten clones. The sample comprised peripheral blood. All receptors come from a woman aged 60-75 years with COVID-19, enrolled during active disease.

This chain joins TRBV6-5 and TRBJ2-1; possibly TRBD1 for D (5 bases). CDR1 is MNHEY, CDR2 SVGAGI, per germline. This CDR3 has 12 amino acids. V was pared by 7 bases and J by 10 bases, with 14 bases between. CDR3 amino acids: CASINTAGEQFF. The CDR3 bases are TGTGCCAGCATAAACACGGCAGGGGAGCAGTTCTTC.

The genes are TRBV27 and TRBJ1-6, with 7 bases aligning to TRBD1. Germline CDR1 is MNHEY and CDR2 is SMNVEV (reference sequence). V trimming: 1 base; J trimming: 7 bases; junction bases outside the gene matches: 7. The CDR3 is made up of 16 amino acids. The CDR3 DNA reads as TGTGCCAGCAGTTTATTGGCTGGGACAGCAAATTCACCCCTCCACTTT. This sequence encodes CASSLLAGTANSPLHF.

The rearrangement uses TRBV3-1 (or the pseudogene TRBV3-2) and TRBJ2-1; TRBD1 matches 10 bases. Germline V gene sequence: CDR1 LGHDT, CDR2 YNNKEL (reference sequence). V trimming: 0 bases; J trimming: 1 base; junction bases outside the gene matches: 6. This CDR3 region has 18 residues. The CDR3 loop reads CASSQDRGTGVSYNEQFF. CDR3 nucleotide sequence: TGTGCCAGCAGCCAAGATCGGGGGACAGGGGTATCCTACAATGAGCAGTTCTTC.

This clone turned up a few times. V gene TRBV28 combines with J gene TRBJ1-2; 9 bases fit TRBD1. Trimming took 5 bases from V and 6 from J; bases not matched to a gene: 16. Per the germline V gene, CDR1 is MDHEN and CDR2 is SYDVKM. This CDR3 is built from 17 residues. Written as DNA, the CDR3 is TGTGCCAGCAGTAACCTAGGACAGGGGACCTTCAGCAATGGCTACACCTTC. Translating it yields CASSNLGQGTFSNGYTF.

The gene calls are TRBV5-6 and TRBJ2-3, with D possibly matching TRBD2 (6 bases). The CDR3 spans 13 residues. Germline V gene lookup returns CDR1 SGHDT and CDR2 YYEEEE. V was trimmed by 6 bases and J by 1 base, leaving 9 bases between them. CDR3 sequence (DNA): TGTGCCAGCAATCCGGGAGGCACAGATACGCAGTATTTT. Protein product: CASNPGGTDTQYF.

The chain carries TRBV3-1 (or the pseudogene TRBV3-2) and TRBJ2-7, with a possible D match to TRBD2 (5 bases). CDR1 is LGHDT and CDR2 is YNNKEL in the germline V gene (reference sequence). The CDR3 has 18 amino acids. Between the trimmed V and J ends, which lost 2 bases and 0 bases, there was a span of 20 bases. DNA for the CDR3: TGTGCCAGCAGCCAACCACCCGGAGGTGGCAAGAGCTCCTACGAGCAGTACGTC. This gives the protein CASSQPPGGGKSSYEQYV.

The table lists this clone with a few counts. CDR3 DNA: TGTGCCAGCAGCCGAGGGAACACCGGGGAGCTGTTTTTT. As protein: CASSRGNTGELFF. This sequence joins TRBV5-4 and TRBJ2-2; no clear D gene. V was clipped by 4 bases and J by 1 base, with 5 bases between them. Germline V CDR1 and CDR2: SGHNT, YYREEE (reference sequence). The CDR3 runs 13 residues.

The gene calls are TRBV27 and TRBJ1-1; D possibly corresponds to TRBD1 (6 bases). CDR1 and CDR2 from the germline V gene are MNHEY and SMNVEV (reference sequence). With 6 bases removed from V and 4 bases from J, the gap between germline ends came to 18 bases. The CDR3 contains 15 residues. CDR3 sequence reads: CASSQDTGLVTEAFF. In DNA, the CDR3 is TGTGCCAGCAGCCAGGATACAGGGTTGGTCACTGAAGCTTTCTTT.

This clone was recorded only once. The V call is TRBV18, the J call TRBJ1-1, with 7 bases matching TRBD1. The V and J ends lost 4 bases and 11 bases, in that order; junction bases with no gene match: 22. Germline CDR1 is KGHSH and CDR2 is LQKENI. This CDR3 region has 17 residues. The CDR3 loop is CASSRQHRGSAVEGAFF. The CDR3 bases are TGTGCCAGCTCACGGCAACACAGGGGTTCAGCCGTGGAGGGGGCTTTCTTT.

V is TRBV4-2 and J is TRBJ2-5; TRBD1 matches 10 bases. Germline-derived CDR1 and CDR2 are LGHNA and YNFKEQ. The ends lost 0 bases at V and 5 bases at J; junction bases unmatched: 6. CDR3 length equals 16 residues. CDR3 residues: CASSQEWTGGAETQYF. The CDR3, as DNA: TGTGCCAGCAGCCAAGAATGGACAGGGGGAGCGGAGACCCAGTACTTC.

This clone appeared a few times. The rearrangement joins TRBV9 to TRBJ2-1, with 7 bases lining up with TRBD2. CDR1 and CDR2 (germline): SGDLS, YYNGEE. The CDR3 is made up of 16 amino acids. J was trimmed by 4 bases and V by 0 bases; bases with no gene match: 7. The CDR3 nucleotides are TGTGCCAGCAGCGTAGGTCTAGCGGCAGCTTACAATGAGCAGTTCTTC. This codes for CASSVGLAAAYNEQFF.

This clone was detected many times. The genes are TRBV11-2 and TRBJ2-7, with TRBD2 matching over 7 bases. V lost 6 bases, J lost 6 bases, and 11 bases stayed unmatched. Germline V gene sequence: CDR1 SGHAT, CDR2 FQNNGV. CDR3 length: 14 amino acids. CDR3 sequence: CASRPGGSPPEQYF. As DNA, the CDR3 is TGTGCCAGCAGACCGGGGGGATCCCCCCCCGAGCAGTACTTC.

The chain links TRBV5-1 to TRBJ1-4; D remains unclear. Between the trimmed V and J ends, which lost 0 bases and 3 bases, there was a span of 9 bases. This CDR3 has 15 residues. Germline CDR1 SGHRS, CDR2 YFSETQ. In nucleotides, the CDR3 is TGCGCCAGCAGCTTGGATGCGGGGTCTAATGAAAAACTGTTTTTT. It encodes CASSLDAGSNEKLFF.

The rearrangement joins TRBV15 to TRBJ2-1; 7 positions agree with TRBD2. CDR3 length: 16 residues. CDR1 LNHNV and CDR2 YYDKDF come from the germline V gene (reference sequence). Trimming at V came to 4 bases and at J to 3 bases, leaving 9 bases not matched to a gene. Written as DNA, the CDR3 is TGTGCCACCAGCAACCGAAACCGGGACTACTACAATGAGCAGTTCTTC. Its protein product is CATSNRNRDYYNEQFF.

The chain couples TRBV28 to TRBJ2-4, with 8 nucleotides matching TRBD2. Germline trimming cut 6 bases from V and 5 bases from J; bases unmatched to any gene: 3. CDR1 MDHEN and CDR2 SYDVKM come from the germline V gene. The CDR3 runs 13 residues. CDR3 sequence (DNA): TGTGCCAGCAGGCGGGGGGCCCAAAACATTCAGTACTTC. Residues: CASRRGAQNIQYF.

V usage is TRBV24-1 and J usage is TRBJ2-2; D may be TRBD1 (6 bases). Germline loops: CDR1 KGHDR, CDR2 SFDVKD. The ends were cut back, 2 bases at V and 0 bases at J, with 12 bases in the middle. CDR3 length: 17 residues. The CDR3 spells CATSDYGRGPNTGELFF. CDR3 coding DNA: TGTGCCACCAGTGATTATGGCAGGGGACCGAACACCGGGGAGCTGTTTTTT.

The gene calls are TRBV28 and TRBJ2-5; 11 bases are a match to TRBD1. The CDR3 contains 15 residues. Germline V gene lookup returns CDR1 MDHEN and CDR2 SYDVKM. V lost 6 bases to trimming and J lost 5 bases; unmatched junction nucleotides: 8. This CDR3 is CASSKRTGGMETQYF. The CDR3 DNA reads TGTGCCAGCAGCAAAAGGACAGGGGGCATGGAGACCCAGTACTTC.

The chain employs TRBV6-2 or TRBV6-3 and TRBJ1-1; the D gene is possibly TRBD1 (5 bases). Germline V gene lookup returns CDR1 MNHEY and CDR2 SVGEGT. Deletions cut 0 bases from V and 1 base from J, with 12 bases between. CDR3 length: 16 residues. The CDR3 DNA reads TGTGCCAGCAGTTACTCGAAGGGACTCAGGAACACTGAAGCTTTCTTT. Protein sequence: CASSYSKGLRNTEAFF.

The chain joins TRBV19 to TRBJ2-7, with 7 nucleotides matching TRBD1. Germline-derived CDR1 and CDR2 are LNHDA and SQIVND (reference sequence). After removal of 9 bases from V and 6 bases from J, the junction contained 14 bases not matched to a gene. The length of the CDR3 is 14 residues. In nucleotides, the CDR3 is TGTGCCAGCGCCTATTCCTCCGGGACAGTCGAGCAGTACTTC. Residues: CASAYSSGTVEQYF.

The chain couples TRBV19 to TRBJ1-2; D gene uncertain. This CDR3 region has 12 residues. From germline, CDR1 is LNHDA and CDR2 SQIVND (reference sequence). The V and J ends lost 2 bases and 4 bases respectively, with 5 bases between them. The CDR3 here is CASSIQAYGYTF. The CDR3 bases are TGTGCCAGTAGTATACAGGCCTATGGCTACACCTTC.